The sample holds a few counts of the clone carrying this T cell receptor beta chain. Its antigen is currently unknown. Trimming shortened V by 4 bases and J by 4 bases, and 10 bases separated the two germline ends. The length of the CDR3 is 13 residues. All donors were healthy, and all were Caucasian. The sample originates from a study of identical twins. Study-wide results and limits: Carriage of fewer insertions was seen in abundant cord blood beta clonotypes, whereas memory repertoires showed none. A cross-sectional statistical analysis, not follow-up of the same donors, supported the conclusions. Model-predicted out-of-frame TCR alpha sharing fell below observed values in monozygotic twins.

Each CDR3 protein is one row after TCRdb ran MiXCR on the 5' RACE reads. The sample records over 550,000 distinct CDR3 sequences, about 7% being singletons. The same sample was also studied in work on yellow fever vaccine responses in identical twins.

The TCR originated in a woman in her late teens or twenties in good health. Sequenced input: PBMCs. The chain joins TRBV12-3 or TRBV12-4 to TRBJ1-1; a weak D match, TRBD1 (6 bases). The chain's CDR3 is CASSSGGFTEAFF. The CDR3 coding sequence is TGTGCCAGCAGTTCTGGGGGCTTCACTGAAGCTTTCTTT.